Below are 18 T cell receptor beta chains sequenced from a single sample in a study of cytomegalovirus exposure and HLA in healthy donors. This PCR relied on a set of 60 Vbeta primers and 13 Jbeta primers. TCRdb's table, derived via immunoSEQ multiplex PCR, lists solely in-frame clones and lacks some. The sample has around 180,000 clones, approximately 81% seen once. The sample comprised PBMCs. These TCRs come from a woman between 18 and 29 years old in good health and CMV-seropositive.

This chain links TRBV5-5 with TRBJ1-1; 7 positions agree with TRBD1. Germline V gives CDR1 SGHKS, CDR2 YYEKEE (reference sequence). The CDR3 loop spans 15 amino acids. The junction had 8 bases not matched to a gene; V was cut back by 4 bases and J by 2 bases. The DNA of the CDR3 is TGTGCCAGCAGCGCCCGGGGACAGCAAAACACTGAAGCTTTCTTT. It translates to CASSARGQQNTEAFF.

The genes are TRBV10-3 and TRBJ1-1, with D perhaps matching TRBD1 (5 bases). There are 15 residues in the CDR3. CDR1 is ENHRY and CDR2 is SYGVKD in the germline V gene. V was shortened by 0 bases and J by 5 bases, with 13 bases between the two germline ends. For the CDR3, the DNA is TGTGCCATCAGTGAGTCGGCAGGGTCGAAGACTGAAGCTTTCTTT. Amino acid sequence: CAISESAGSKTEAFF.

The CDR3 spells CASSPLGANYGYTF. CDR3 DNA sequence: TGTGCCAGCAGCCCCCTAGGCGCTAACTATGGCTACACCTTC. This chain connects TRBV27 to TRBJ1-2; no clear D gene. Germline values: CDR1 MNHEY, CDR2 SMNVEV (reference sequence). The CDR3 has 14 residues. Trimming took 6 bases from V and 0 from J, leaving 11 bases between them.

J is TRBJ1-4 and V is TRBV9; no definite D call. Trimming took 3 bases from V and 0 from J, leaving 12 bases between them. The germline V gene encodes CDR1 SGDLS and CDR2 YYNGEE. This CDR3 region has 16 residues. The CDR3, as DNA: TGTGCCAGCAGCGATTGGCCACGTGCAACTAATGAAAAACTGTTTTTT. It encodes CASSDWPRATNEKLFF. Complete variable domain (other parts from reference TRBV9 and TRBJ1-4): DSGVTQTPKHLITATGQRVTLRCSPRSGDLSVYWYQQSLDQGLQFLIQYYNGEERAKGNILERFSAQQFPDLHSELNLSSLELGDSALYFCASSDWPRATNEKLFFGSGTQLSVL.

This clone came up a few times. The chain recombines TRBV7-9 with TRBJ1-2; D may be TRBD1 (5 bases). This CDR3 spans 13 amino acids. Between the trimmed V and J ends, which lost 5 bases and 9 bases, there was a span of 16 bases. CDR1 and CDR2 (germline): SEHNR, FQNEAQ (reference sequence). The CDR3 here is CASSTEGGERYTF. The CDR3 DNA follows: TGTGCCAGCAGCACTGAAGGAGGGGAACGCTACACCTTC.

The J gene is TRBJ2-7, the V gene TRBV11-3; D perhaps matches TRBD2 (6 bases). V shed 11 bases and J shed 3 bases, with 14 bases lying between them. Per germline, CDR1 SGHNT and CDR2 YENEEA. The CDR3 spans 12 residues. CDR3 protein: CAGGTLVYEQYF. The CDR3 DNA reads as TGTGCCGGGGGGACGTTGGTCTACGAGCAGTACTTC.

V gene TRBV30 combines with J gene TRBJ1-6; no definite D call. The V and J ends lost 5 bases and 6 bases respectively, with 8 bases between them. Looked up from germline, CDR1 is GTSNPN and CDR2 is SVGIG (reference sequence). This CDR3 has 12 amino acids. CDR3 DNA sequence: TGTGCCTGGTCCAGGCCTAATTCACCCCTCCACTTT. Translating it yields CAWSRPNSPLHF.

This clone was seen a few times. This chain uses TRBV4-3 with TRBJ2-6; TRBD1 is a possible D gene (5 bases). V was trimmed by 1 base and J by 0 bases, leaving 7 bases between them. This CDR3 has 16 amino acids. Germline V gives CDR1 LGHNA, CDR2 YSLEER. CDR3 residues: CASSQGGGSGANVLTF. DNA for the CDR3: TGCGCCAGCAGCCAAGGGGGCGGCTCTGGGGCCAACGTCCTGACTTTC.

This rearrangement joins TRBV6-5 to TRBJ2-1; 8 bases line up with TRBD2. The length of the CDR3 is 14 residues. Unmatched junction bases numbered 4, after V lost 6 bases and J lost 3 bases. Germline values: CDR1 MNHEY, CDR2 SVGAGI. CDR3 region: CASSGLANYNEQFF. The DNA for the CDR3 is TGTGCCAGCAGCGGACTAGCCAACTACAATGAGCAGTTCTTC.

CDR3 sequence (DNA): TGTGCCACCCACAGGGTAAACACCGGGGAGCTGTTTTTT. Amino acids: CATHRVNTGELFF. The genes are TRBV19 and TRBJ2-2, with a tentative D call TRBD1 (6 bases). V was clipped by 10 bases and J by 2 bases, with 11 bases between them. The CDR3 is 13 amino acids. The germline V gene encodes CDR1 LNHDA and CDR2 SQIVND (reference sequence).

CDR3 residues: CASSIRPPSGMGVWETQYF. As DNA, the CDR3 is TGTGCCAGTAGTATACGCCCCCCTAGCGGGATGGGGGTTTGGGAGACCCAGTACTTC. This rearrangement joins TRBV19 to TRBJ2-5; 9 bases fit TRBD2. CDR3 length: 19 amino acids. Looked up from germline, CDR1 is LNHDA and CDR2 is SQIVND (reference sequence). The ends lost 2 bases at V and 5 bases at J; junction bases unmatched: 18. Combining the CDR3 with reference TRBV19 and TRBJ2-5 gives the whole variable domain DGGITQSPKYLFRKEGQNVTLSCEQNLNHDAMYWYRQDPGQGLRLIYYSQIVNDFQKGDIAEGYSVSREKKESFPLTVTSAQKNPTAFYLCASSIRPPSGMGVWETQYFGPGTRLLVL.

The genes are TRBV30 and TRBJ1-1; D gene uncertain. Per the germline V gene, CDR1 is GTSNPN and CDR2 is SVGIG (reference sequence). V lost 2 bases to trimming and J lost 4 bases, with 11 bases between them. The CDR3 is 13 residues long. This CDR3 reads CAWSSDSATEAFF. For the CDR3, the DNA is TGTGCCTGGAGTAGCGACTCAGCCACTGAAGCTTTCTTT.

The V and J genes are TRBV7-3 and TRBJ1-1; D might be TRBD1 (6 bases). The CDR3 length is 16 residues. Germline CDR1 reads SGHTA; CDR2 reads FQGTGA. Trimming cost V 5 bases and J 0 bases, with 16 bases left between them. CDR3 nucleotides: TGTGCCAGCAGCCCACCCGGACAGCCCATGAACACTGAAGCTTTCTTT. It translates to CASSPPGQPMNTEAFF.

The genes are TRBV27 and TRBJ1-4; tentatively, D is TRBD1 (5 bases). V was pared by 6 bases and J by 8 bases, with 16 bases between. This CDR3 region has 14 residues. Germline CDR1 and CDR2: MNHEY and SMNVEV (reference sequence). CDR3 sequence reads: CASSYQGAREKLFF. CDR3 DNA: TGTGCCAGCAGCTACCAGGGCGCGAGGGAAAAACTGTTTTTT.

The chain is built from TRBV11-2 and TRBJ2-3; 9 nucleotides match TRBD1. The CDR3 has 16 amino acids. The ends lost 4 bases at V and 2 bases at J; junction bases unmatched: 7. Germline V CDR1 and CDR2: SGHAT, FQNNGV. The CDR3 spells CASSYRDRAFTDTQYF. The CDR3 DNA sequence: TGTGCCAGCAGCTACCGGGACAGGGCTTTCACAGATACGCAGTATTTT.

This clone was counted a single time. The chain carries TRBV5-1 and TRBJ2-6, with TRBD1 identical over 8 bases. The CDR3 is 17 amino acids. The germline V gene has CDR1 SGHRS and CDR2 YFSETQ. Trimming took 4 bases from V and 0 from J; bases not matched to a gene: 6. The CDR3 is CASSPRQGNSGANVLTF. The DNA of the CDR3 is TGCGCCAGCAGCCCTCGACAGGGGAACTCTGGGGCCAACGTCCTGACTTTC.

For the CDR3, the DNA is TGTGCCAGCAGCGGATGGGGCCTGCCTACAAACACCGGGGAGCTGTTTTTT. Amino acids: CASSGWGLPTNTGELFF. V is TRBV9 and J is TRBJ2-2; D may be TRBD1 (5 bases). Deletions cut 3 bases from V and 2 bases from J, with 17 bases between. Germline V lookup: CDR1 SGDLS, CDR2 YYNGEE. The CDR3 runs to 17 residues.

V is TRBV12-5 and J is TRBJ1-2; 11 nucleotides line up with TRBD1. The CDR3 sequence is 14 residues long. Germline V CDR1 and CDR2: LGHNT, FRNRAP. The junction had 5 bases not matched to a gene; V was cut back by 3 bases and J by 8 bases. DNA for the CDR3: TGTGCTAGTGGTTTTGGACAGGGGGCGAGGGGCTACACCTTC. This translates into CASGFGQGARGYTF.